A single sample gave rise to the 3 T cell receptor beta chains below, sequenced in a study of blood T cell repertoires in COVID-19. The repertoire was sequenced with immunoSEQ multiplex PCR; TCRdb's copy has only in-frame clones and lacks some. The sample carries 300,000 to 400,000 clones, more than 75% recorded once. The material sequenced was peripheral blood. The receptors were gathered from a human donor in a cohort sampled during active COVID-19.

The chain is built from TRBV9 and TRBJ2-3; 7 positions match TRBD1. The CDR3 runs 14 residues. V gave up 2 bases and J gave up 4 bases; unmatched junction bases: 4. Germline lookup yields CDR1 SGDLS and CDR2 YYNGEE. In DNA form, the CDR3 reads TGTGCCAGCAGCGTCTATACAGGGGCAGATACGCAGTATTTT. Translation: CASSVYTGADTQYF.

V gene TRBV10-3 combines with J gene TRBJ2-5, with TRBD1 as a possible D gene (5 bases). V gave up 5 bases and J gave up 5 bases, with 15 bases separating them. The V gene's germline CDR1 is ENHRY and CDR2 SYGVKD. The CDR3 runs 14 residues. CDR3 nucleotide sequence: TGTGCCATCAGTCGCTCGGACATGATGGAGACCCAGTACTTC. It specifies CAISRSDMMETQYF.

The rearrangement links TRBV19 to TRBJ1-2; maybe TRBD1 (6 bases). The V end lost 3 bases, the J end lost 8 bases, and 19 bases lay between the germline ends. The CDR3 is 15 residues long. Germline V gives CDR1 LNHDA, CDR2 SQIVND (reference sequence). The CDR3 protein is CASSIRTAFERGYTF. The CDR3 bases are TGTGCCAGTAGTATCCGGACAGCATTCGAGAGGGGCTACACCTTC. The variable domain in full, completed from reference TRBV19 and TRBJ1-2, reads DGGITQSPKYLFRKEGQNVTLSCEQNLNHDAMYWYRQDPGQGLRLIYYSQIVNDFQKGDIAEGYSVSREKKESFPLTVTSAQKNPTAFYLCASSIRTAFERGYTFGSGTRLTVV.